The T cell receptor (beta chain) under discussion was sequenced for a study of cytomegalovirus exposure and HLA in healthy donors. The CDR3 spans 16 residues. V was clipped by 3 bases and J by 4 bases; unmatched bases: 7. CDR1 is SGDLS and CDR2 is YYNGEE in the germline V gene. Researchers ran the PCR with 60 Vbeta and 13 Jbeta primers. Profiling relied on immunoSEQ multiplex PCR, and the TCRdb table lists in-frame clones only, not all of them. Among more than 150,000 clones listed, over 70% were seen once. This clonotype was obtained from a woman aged 50 to 60 in good health and CMV-seropositive. This rearrangement joins TRBV9 to TRBJ2-7; 13 bases are a match to TRBD2. The specimen was PBMCs. As DNA, the CDR3 is TGTGCCAGCAGCGCCACACTAGCGGGAGGGCCTTACGAGCAGTACTTC. Protein: CASSATLAGGPYEQYF.